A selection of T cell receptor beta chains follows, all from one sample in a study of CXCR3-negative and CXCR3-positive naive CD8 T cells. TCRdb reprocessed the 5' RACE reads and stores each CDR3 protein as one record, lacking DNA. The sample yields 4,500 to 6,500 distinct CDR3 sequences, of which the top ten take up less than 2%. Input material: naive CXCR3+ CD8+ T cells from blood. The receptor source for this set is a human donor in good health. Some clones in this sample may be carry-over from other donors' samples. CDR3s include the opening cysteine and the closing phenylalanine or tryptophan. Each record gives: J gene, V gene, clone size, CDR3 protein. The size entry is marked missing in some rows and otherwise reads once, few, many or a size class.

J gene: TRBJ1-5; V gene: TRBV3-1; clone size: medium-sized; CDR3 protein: CASSQGLKTGDQPQHF
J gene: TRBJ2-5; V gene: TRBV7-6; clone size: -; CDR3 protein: CASSPTGATRTQYF
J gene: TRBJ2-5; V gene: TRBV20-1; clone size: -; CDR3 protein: CSARDDQRDHSETQYF
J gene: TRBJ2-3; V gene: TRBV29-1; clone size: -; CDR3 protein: CSVVSLLGSDTQYF
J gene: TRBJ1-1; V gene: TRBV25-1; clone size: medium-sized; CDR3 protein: CASSEFEVRYSPNTEAFF
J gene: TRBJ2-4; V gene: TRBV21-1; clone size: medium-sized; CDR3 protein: CASTSNREDKNIQYF
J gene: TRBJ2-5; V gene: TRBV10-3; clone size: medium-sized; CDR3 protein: CAISEPTLAGGRETQYF
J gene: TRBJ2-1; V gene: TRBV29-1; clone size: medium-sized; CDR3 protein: CSVEDQGHNEQFF
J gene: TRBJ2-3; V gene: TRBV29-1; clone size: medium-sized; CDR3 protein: CSTPTSGTSDTQYF
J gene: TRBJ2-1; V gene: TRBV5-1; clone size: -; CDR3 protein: CASSFSSGATYNEQFF
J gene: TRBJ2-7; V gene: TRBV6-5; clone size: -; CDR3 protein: CASSRDRVGSYEQYF
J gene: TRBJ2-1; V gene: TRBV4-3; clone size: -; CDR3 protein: CASSQDVLLAGNNEQFF
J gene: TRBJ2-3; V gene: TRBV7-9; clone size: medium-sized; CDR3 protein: CASSPRTPTSTDTQYF
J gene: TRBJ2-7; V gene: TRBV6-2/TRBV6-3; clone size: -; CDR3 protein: CASIPAIDRDYEQYF
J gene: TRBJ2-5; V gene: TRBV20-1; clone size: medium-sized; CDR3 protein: CSAREDGEVQETQYF
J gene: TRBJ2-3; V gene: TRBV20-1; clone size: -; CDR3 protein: CSARVGREAFTDTQYF
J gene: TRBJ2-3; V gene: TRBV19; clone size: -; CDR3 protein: CASSMPNGGSDTQYF
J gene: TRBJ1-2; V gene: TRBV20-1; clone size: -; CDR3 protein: CSAPHPRANYGYTF
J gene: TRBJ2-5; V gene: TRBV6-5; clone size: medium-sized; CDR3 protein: CASSYVRGDETQYF
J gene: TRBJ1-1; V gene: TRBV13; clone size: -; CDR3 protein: CASSLGGGNTEAFF
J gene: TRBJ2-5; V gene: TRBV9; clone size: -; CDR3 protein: CASSPWDRASETQYF
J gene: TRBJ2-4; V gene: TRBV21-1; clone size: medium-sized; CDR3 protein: CASSKEDRTPTLKRDIQYF
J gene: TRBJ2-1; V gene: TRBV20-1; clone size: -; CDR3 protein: CSARNSPGISYNEQFF
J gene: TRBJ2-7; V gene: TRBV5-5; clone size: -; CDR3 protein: CASSLGQGTMYEQYF
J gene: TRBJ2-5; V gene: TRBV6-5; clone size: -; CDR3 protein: CASSYTGGEETQYF
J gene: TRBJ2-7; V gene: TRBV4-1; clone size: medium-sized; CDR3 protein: CASSQGGVGLFYEQYF
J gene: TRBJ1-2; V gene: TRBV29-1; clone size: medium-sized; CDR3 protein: CSVQGLHYGYTF
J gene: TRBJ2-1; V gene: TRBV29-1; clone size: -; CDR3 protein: CGIPAFGNEQFF
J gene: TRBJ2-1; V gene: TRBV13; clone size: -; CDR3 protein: CASSSNRGLACNEQFF
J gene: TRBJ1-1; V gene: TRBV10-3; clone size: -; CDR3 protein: CAIRNTGGLFTEAFF
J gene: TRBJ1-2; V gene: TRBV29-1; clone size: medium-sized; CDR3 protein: CSVEDGEFYGYTF
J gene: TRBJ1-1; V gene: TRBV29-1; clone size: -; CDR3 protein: CSATWGDESSNTEAFF
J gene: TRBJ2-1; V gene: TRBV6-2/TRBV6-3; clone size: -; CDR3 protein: CASSFTSGGIYYNEQFF
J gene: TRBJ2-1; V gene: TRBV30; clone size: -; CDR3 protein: CAWSERYSYNEQFF
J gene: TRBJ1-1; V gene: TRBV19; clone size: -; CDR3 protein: CASSIDRNTEAFF
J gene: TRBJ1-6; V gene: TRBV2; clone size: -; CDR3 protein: CASSEGAGGTLHF
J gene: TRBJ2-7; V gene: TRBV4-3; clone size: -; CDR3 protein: CASSQEQQGSYEQYF
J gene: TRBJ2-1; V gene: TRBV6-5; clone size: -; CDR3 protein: CASQRGHEQFF
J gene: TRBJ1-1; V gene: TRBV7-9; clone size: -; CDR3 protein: CASSPTRWRDTEAFF
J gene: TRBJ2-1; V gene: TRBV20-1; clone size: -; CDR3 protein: CSARNTGTTLNEQFF
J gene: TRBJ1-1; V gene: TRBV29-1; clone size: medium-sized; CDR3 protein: CSVNPTGMNTEAFF